This section outlines one T cell receptor beta chain sequence together with its context. What it binds is not known. The sample originates from a study of CD8+ T cells in alopecia areata. Broader study findings: Lesional scalp, especially alopecia totalis/universalis, showed higher clonality than normal scalp.

The CDR3 runs to 14 residues. The germline V gene has CDR1 SGHRS and CDR2 YFSETQ. The ends were cut back, 0 bases at V and 8 bases at J, with 11 bases in the middle. Once RNA had been extracted, it was reverse transcribed into cDNA to act as the sequencing template. TCRdb keeps only in-frame clones here, not all; method: immunoSEQ multiplex PCR. The sample lists 150,000 or so clones; over 45% were seen once. This rearrangement joins TRBV5-1 to TRBJ1-4, with D possibly TRBD1 on 5 matching bases. The specimen was CD4+ T cells sorted from blood. The TCR was taken from a human donor with alopecia areata. CDR3 sequence (DNA): TGCGCCAGCAGCTTGGAGGCACGGGGGGAAAAACTGTTTTTT. Protein product: CASSLEARGEKLFF.